The 13 T cell receptor beta chains reported below all come from one sample, sequenced in a study of CD4 T cells in relation to SARS-CoV-2 and coronaviruses. Here immunoSEQ multiplex PCR was the method, and the copy in TCRdb shows in-frame clones only, minus some. The sample yields roughly 25,000 clones, 76% seen once. Their cognate antigens are unknown. The unexposed donors gave CD4+ T cells in about 2010-2019, prior to COVID-19. Isolation of CD4+ T cells took place after approximately eleven days in culture. The sequencing sample was made of CD4+ T cells from PBMCs, cultured in vitro. The receptors originated from a human donor in good health.

The chain is built from TRBV7-8 and TRBJ2-1; 7 bases map to TRBD2. V was clipped by 0 bases and J by 4 bases; unmatched bases: 6. The CDR3 is 16 amino acids. Germline lookup yields CDR1 SGHVS and CDR2 FQNEAQ. The CDR3 region has the DNA TGTGCCAGCAGCTTAGCGGGAGGGGCCCCTTACAATGAGCAGTTCTTC. The encoded protein is CASSLAGGAPYNEQFF.

The chain couples TRBV3-1 (or the pseudogene TRBV3-2) to TRBJ1-6; D is possibly TRBD1 (5 bases). The CDR3 is made up of 14 amino acids. V shed 4 bases and J shed 5 bases, with 9 bases lying between them. Germline CDR1 is LGHDT and CDR2 is YNNKEL (reference sequence). The CDR3 nucleotides are TGTGCCAGCAGCCCAGGGATAAATAATTCACCCCTCCACTTT. As protein: CASSPGINNSPLHF.

The V gene is TRBV12-2, the J gene TRBJ2-2; the DNA was not used to check the table's D call, TRBD1. TRBV12-2 is a pseudogene locus. This CDR3 is 16 amino acids long. The CDR3 sequence is CASRSPGQEYTGELFF. In DNA, the CDR3 is TGTGCAAGTCGTTCTCCGGGACAGGAGTACACCGGGGAGCTGTTTTTT.

This clone was observed a few times. V gene TRBV6-5 combines with J gene TRBJ2-2; D may be TRBD2 (5 bases). The V end was cut by 2 bases, the J end by 4 bases, with 5 bases between. This CDR3 contains 13 residues. Germline V gives CDR1 MNHEY, CDR2 SVGAGI. CDR3 amino acids: CASSYRGTGELFF. For the CDR3, the DNA is TGTGCCAGCAGTTACCGGGGCACCGGGGAGCTGTTTTTT.

CDR3 sequence (DNA): TGTGCCAGCTCACCCGGGACAGGGGGGGACTACGAGCAGTACTTC. Its translation: CASSPGTGGDYEQYF. The chain uses TRBV18 and TRBJ2-7, with 11 bases that match TRBD1. V shed 3 bases, J shed 3 bases, and the junction held 4 bases outside the gene matches. The CDR3 is made up of 15 amino acids. Germline CDR1 and CDR2: KGHSH and LQKENI.

The gene calls are TRBV9 and TRBJ1-4; D not resolved. Germline V gene lookup returns CDR1 SGDLS and CDR2 YYNGEE. Trimming pared 0 bases from V and 3 bases from J, leaving 9 bases between. The CDR3 runs 15 residues. The CDR3 region is CASSVGGSANEKLFF. Written as DNA, the CDR3 is TGTGCCAGCAGCGTAGGAGGGTCTGCTAATGAAAAACTGTTTTTT.

The chain uses TRBV18 and TRBJ2-6; 8 bases match TRBD1. Looked up from germline, CDR1 is KGHSH and CDR2 is LQKENI. The CDR3 has 16 residues. V lost 3 bases and J lost 3; bases outside the gene matches: 4. The CDR3 coding sequence is TGTGCCAGCTCACCCAGACAGGGGTTTGGGGCCAACGTCCTGACTTTC. Translated: CASSPRQGFGANVLTF.

V and J are TRBV18 and TRBJ1-4; no reliable D call. With 8 bases removed from V and 8 bases from J, the gap between germline ends came to 21 bases. The CDR3 has 15 amino acids. Germline assignment: CDR1 KGHSH and CDR2 LQKENI. The CDR3, as DNA: TGTGCCAGCACGAGGCAAAGCATGAGAATAGAAAAACTGTTTTTT. Encoded protein: CASTRQSMRIEKLFF.

The rearrangement joins TRBV7-9 to TRBJ1-5; D may be TRBD1 (5 bases). V lost 1 base and J 1 base, leaving 17 bases between the germline ends. The CDR3 contains 18 residues. Germline assignment: CDR1 SEHNR and CDR2 FQNEAQ (reference sequence). As DNA, the CDR3 is TGTGCCAGCAGCTTAGGGGGTCAAAGGGGTGTCAGCAATCAGCCCCAGCATTTT. This translates into CASSLGGQRGVSNQPQHF.

The V gene is TRBV20-1, the J gene TRBJ2-3; possibly TRBD1 for D (5 bases). Trimming removed 6 bases at V and 2 bases at J, with 6 bases between. This CDR3 has 11 amino acids. Germline lookup yields CDR1 DFQATT and CDR2 SNEGSKA (reference sequence). Here the CDR3 DNA reads TGCAGTGCAGGGGTCACAGATACGCAGTATTTT. Protein product: CSAGVTDTQYF.

In this sample, this clone turned up once. The chain joins TRBV14 to TRBJ2-5, with 8 bases matching TRBD1. Trimming cost V 0 bases and J 7 bases; bases outside gene matches: 4. The CDR3 is 14 amino acids. Germline V gene lookup returns CDR1 SGHDN and CDR2 FVKESK. Written as DNA, the CDR3 is TGTGCCAGCAGCCAAGATTTTGGGACAGGGACCCAGTACTTC. Translated: CASSQDFGTGTQYF.

This sequence joins TRBV7-9 and TRBJ2-5; 9 positions agree with TRBD1. The CDR3 is 17 amino acids. Germline CDR1 SEHNR, CDR2 FQNEAQ (reference sequence). The V and J ends lost 0 bases and 2 bases, in that order; junction bases with no gene match: 7. The CDR3 protein is CASSLAIGTGPQETQYF. CDR3 in DNA: TGTGCCAGCAGCTTAGCCATCGGGACAGGGCCGCAAGAGACCCAGTACTTC.

The chain couples TRBV19 to TRBJ2-1; D may be TRBD1 or TRBD2 (9 bases each). V was cut by 5 bases and J by 0 bases, with 32 bases left in between. The CDR3 runs 22 residues. Germline assignment: CDR1 LNHDA and CDR2 SQIVND (reference sequence). The CDR3 region has the DNA TGTGCCAGTAGTGCCGGACAGGGGATCCTCGGACTAGCGCCAAGCTCCTACAATGAGCAGTTCTTC. It codes for CASSAGQGILGLAPSSYNEQFF.